These 14 T cell receptor beta chains share one sample of origin, sequenced in a study of T-cell memory formation after mild COVID-19. TCRdb independently ran MiXCR on the 5' RACE reads; one entry per CDR3 protein. Of roughly 450,000 distinct CDR3 sequences listed, 15% to 20% were seen once; the top ten hold around 12%. Sequenced sample: PBMCs or a T cell subset sorted from them (not recorded which). The receptors here all came from an adult woman who had mild COVID-19 (a few samples of this study predate the infection). Cell type and time point are not known.

V is TRBV7-2 and J is TRBJ2-7; D could derive from TRBD1 or TRBD2 (6 bases each). Germline CDR1 SGHTA, CDR2 FQGNSA. The V end lost 1 base, the J end lost 0 bases, and 13 bases lay between the germline ends. The CDR3 loop spans 16 amino acids. The CDR3 bases are TGTGCCAGCAGCTTAGGGGCCTCGGGGGCCTCCTACGAGCAGTACTTC. It codes for CASSLGASGASYEQYF.

This clonotype was counted many times. V usage is TRBV2 and J usage is TRBJ1-4; TRBD1 agrees at 7 bases. Germline assignment: CDR1 SNHLY and CDR2 FYNNEI. Germline trimming cut 4 bases from V and 4 bases from J; bases unmatched to any gene: 15. CDR3 size: 18 residues. CDR3 nucleotide sequence: TGTGCCAGCAGTGGGGACAGCCTCGCCGGGGGGTTTAATGAAAAACTGTTTTTT. Translating it yields CASSGDSLAGGFNEKLFF.

This clonotype was detected ten times or more. For the CDR3, the DNA is TGTGCCAGTTCGAGGGGGGGCTCCTCCTACGAGCAGTACTTC. It is translated as CASSRGGSSYEQYF. The J gene is TRBJ2-7, the V gene TRBV7-6; TRBD2 is a possible D gene (7 bases). Between the trimmed V and J ends, which lost 9 bases and 0 bases, there was a span of 15 bases. Germline V gene data show CDR1 as SGHVS and CDR2 as FNYEAQ. The CDR3 contains 14 residues.

V is TRBV29-1 and J is TRBJ2-6, with D possibly matching TRBD1 (6 bases). Per germline, CDR1 SQVTM and CDR2 ANQGSEA. The CDR3 covers 18 residues. V was shortened by 1 base and J by 2 bases, with 18 bases between the two germline ends. The CDR3 is CSVEAQDRRSTGANVLTF. DNA for the CDR3: TGCAGCGTTGAAGCCCAGGACAGACGTAGTACTGGGGCCAACGTCCTGACTTTC.

This chain uses TRBV7-2 with TRBJ1-1; TRBD1 matches at 10 bases. V lost 5 bases, J lost 1 base, and 4 bases stayed unmatched. CDR3 length: 15 residues. The germline V gene has CDR1 SGHTA and CDR2 FQGNSA. The DNA of the CDR3 is TGTGCCAGCAGCCGACAGGGGGCCGCGAACACTGAAGCTTTCTTT. This sequence encodes CASSRQGAANTEAFF. The full variable domain, with the rest looked up from reference TRBV7-2 and TRBJ1-1, is GAGVSQSPSNKVTEKGKDVELRCDPISGHTALYWYRQSLGQGLEFLIYFQGNSAPDKSGLPSDRFSAERTGGSVSTLTIQRTQQEDSAVYLCASSRQGAANTEAFFGQGTRLTVV.

CDR3 region: CASRDRGDEQYF. The CDR3 DNA reads TGTGCCAGCAGAGACAGGGGGGACGAGCAGTACTTC. The chain is built from TRBV25-1 and TRBJ2-7; 9 nucleotides line up with TRBD1. The germline CDR1 and CDR2 sequences are MGHDK and SYGVNS. The V segment lost 6 bases and the J segment 5 bases; nucleotides outside the gene matches: 2. This CDR3 is 12 amino acids long.

J is TRBJ2-1 and V is TRBV7-9; possibly TRBD2 for D (5 bases). V was clipped by 8 bases and J by 8 bases, with 7 bases between them. The V gene's germline CDR1 is SEHNR and CDR2 FQNEAQ (reference sequence). The length of the CDR3 is 10 residues. In nucleotides, the CDR3 is TGTGCCAGCGGCGGGCATGAGCAGTTCTTC. It yields the protein CASGGHEQFF.

The V call is TRBV23-1, the J call TRBJ2-7, with a tentative D call TRBD1 (5 bases). TRBV23-1 is identified as an open reading frame with a role that is uncertain. The CDR3 runs to 14 residues. Deletions cut 0 bases from V and 4 bases from J, with 10 bases between. DNA for the CDR3: TGCGCCAGCAGTCAATCGGGCAGGGTATACGAGCAGTACTTC. Its translation is CASSQSGRVYEQYF.

The genes are TRBV27 and TRBJ2-3; no clear D gene. Germline V gene data show CDR1 as MNHEY and CDR2 as SMNVEV (reference sequence). The CDR3 covers 17 residues. V shed 0 bases and J shed 4 bases, with 17 bases lying between them. In DNA, the CDR3 is TGTGCCAGCAGTTTATCCGGCGAGTACACACAACCAGATACGCAGTATTTT. It is translated as CASSLSGEYTQPDTQYF.

This clonotype showed up just a few times. V gene TRBV7-8 combines with J gene TRBJ2-1; D is unresolved. CDR3 length: 12 residues. Germline loops: CDR1 SGHVS, CDR2 FQNEAQ. Trimming stripped 10 bases from V and 7 bases from J, with 14 bases between. CDR3 in DNA: TGTGCCATAGGTCGGGCGAGGAATGAGCAGTTCTTC. This codes for CAIGRARNEQFF.

The V and J genes are TRBV5-1 and TRBJ1-1; D gene unclear. V shed 0 bases and J shed 8 bases, with 8 bases lying between them. CDR3 length equals 12 residues. CDR1 SGHRS and CDR2 YFSETQ come from the germline V gene. The CDR3 loop reads CASSLEGREAFF. The CDR3 nucleotides are TGCGCCAGCAGCTTGGAAGGCAGAGAAGCTTTCTTT.

As concerns this clonotype: A junction boundary mismatches the germline segment, possibly from a read error. V is TRBV7-7 and J is TRBJ2-1, with D tentatively TRBD2 (7 bases). CDR3 length: 16 residues. Germline V gives CDR1 SSHAT, CDR2 FNYEAQ (reference sequence). This CDR3 is CASSPVGGGAWNEQFF. The CDR3 coding sequence is TGTGCTAGCAGCCCTGTGGGAGGGGGGGCCTGGAATGAGCAGTTCTTC.

This clonotype was counted a few times. The chain joins TRBV29-1 to TRBJ2-7; no definite D call. Germline CDR1 and CDR2: SQVTM and ANQGSEA. V lost 6 bases, J lost 1 base, and 7 bases lay in between. The CDR3 contains 11 residues. CDR3 sequence: CSVGYSYEQYF. As DNA, the CDR3 is TGCAGCGTCGGTTATTCCTACGAGCAGTACTTC.

V gene TRBV20-1 combines with J gene TRBJ2-7; D is tentatively TRBD1 or TRBD2 (5 bases each). In germline, CDR1 is DFQATT, CDR2 SNEGSKA (reference sequence). The CDR3 consists of 17 residues. Trimming pared 6 bases from V and 0 bases from J, leaving 24 bases between. This CDR3 reads CSAATRVGASSSYEQYF. The CDR3 DNA sequence: TGCAGTGCGGCCACTAGGGTCGGGGCCTCGAGCTCCTACGAGCAGTACTTC.